These 30 T cell receptor beta chains were all obtained from the same sample, sequenced in a study of cytomegalovirus exposure and HLA in healthy donors. PCR employed 60 Vbeta and 13 Jbeta primers. This table comes from immunoSEQ multiplex PCR, and its TCRdb copy is limited to in-frame clones, with some not included. The table lists some 100,000 clones, approximately 70% of them singletons, with more than 13% in the top ten. Sequenced sample: PBMCs. The receptors shown here come from a woman in her 50s in good health and CMV-seropositive.

Here the CDR3 reads CASSPWDSLYEQYF. The CDR3 coding sequence is TGTGCCAGCAGCCCATGGGACAGCCTCTACGAGCAGTACTTC. This chain links TRBV7-8 with TRBJ2-7, with 7 positions matching TRBD1. CDR3 length equals 14 residues. Germline CDR1 SGHVS, CDR2 FQNEAQ. V trimming: 5 bases; J trimming: 3 bases; junction bases outside the gene matches: 7.

The J gene is TRBJ2-7, the V gene TRBV14; 8 bases map to TRBD1. The V and J ends lost 3 bases and 4 bases, in that order; junction bases with no gene match: 17. The CDR3 covers 18 residues. The V gene's germline CDR1 is SGHDN and CDR2 FVKESK. This CDR3 is CASSHRITKDRGLYEQYF. The CDR3 DNA follows: TGTGCCAGCAGCCACCGAATTACAAAAGACAGGGGCCTATACGAGCAGTACTTC. Full variable domain (outside the CDR3, taken from reference TRBV14 and TRBJ2-7): EAGVTQFPSHSVIEKGQTVTLRCDPISGHDNLYWYRRVMGKEIKFLLHFVKESKQDESGMPNNRFLAERTGGTYSTLKVQPAELEDSGVYFCASSHRITKDRGLYEQYFGPGTRLTVT.

The J gene is TRBJ2-5, the V gene TRBV5-6, with D perhaps TRBD2 (5 bases). V lost 2 bases to trimming and J lost 5 bases, with 13 bases between them. This CDR3 contains 14 residues. The germline V gene has CDR1 SGHDT and CDR2 YYEEEE. CDR3 nucleotides: TGTGCCAGCAGCTTTTGGGGTGGGAGCGAGACCCAGTACTTC. This gives the protein CASSFWGGSETQYF.

This clone was detected only once. The rearrangement uses TRBV2 and TRBJ1-2; D gene uncertain. Per germline, CDR1 SNHLY and CDR2 FYNNEI. The CDR3 length is 16 residues. The V gene lost 2 bases and the J gene lost 7 bases, with 20 bases spanning the gap. The CDR3 region has the DNA TGTGCCAGCAGTGAAATAGCCCCCCCGGCCGGCGTTGGCTACACCTTC. As protein: CASSEIAPPAGVGYTF.

V gene TRBV7-7 combines with J gene TRBJ2-5; tentative D call: TRBD1 (5 bases). The CDR3 length is 14 residues. The ends were cut back, 6 bases at V and 0 bases at J, with 11 bases in the middle. CDR1 is SSHAT, CDR2 FNYEAQ, per germline (reference sequence). The CDR3 bases are TGTGCCAGCAGTTTCGACAGATACCAAGAGACCCAGTACTTC. As protein: CASSFDRYQETQYF. Filled out from reference TRBV7-7 and TRBJ2-5, the complete variable domain reads GAGVSQSPRYKVTKRGQDVTLRCDPISSHATLYWYQQALGQGPEFLTYFNYEAQPDKSGLPSDRFSAERPEGSISTLTIQRTEQRDSAMYRCASSFDRYQETQYFGPGTRLLVL.

This clone was observed a handful of times. V gene TRBV30 combines with J gene TRBJ1-1; a weak D match, TRBD1 (6 bases). V lost 1 base and J 4 bases, leaving 19 bases between the germline ends. The CDR3 extends over 16 amino acids. The germline V gene has CDR1 GTSNPN and CDR2 SVGIG (reference sequence). CDR3 bases: TGTGCCTGGAGTGACGGGGGGCAAAATCGTCGCACTGAAGCTTTCTTT. It is translated as CAWSDGGQNRRTEAFF.

The chain employs TRBV18 and TRBJ2-2; no clear D gene. Germline CDR1 KGHSH, CDR2 LQKENI. The CDR3 is 14 amino acids. Trimming pared 3 bases from V and 4 bases from J, leaving 9 bases between. The CDR3 coding sequence is TGTGCCAGCTCACCGGATTCGGGCACCGGGGAGCTGTTTTTT. It specifies CASSPDSGTGELFF.

The chain recombines TRBV6-5 with TRBJ1-2; unclear D gene. Germline V gene sequence: CDR1 MNHEY, CDR2 SVGAGI. V gave up 2 bases and J gave up 8 bases, with 12 bases separating them. The CDR3 runs to 13 residues. CDR3 DNA sequence: TGTGCCAGCAGTTACGCCCCTTCCAGGGGCTACACCTTC. Its protein is CASSYAPSRGYTF.

DNA for the CDR3: TGCGCCAGCAAGAGGGGACAAGGAGGAGAAAAACTGTTTTTT. It encodes CASKRGQGGEKLFF. The chain employs TRBV10-2 and TRBJ1-4, with D possibly TRBD1 on 6 matching bases. CDR1 is WSHSY, CDR2 SAAADI, per germline. This CDR3 comprises 14 residues. The V end lost 7 bases, the J end lost 8 bases, and 17 bases lay between the germline ends.

The gene calls are TRBV6-6 and TRBJ2-3; D is undetermined. The V gene's germline CDR1 is MNHNY and CDR2 SVGAGI (reference sequence). Trimming removed 6 bases from V and 4 bases from J, with 14 bases in between. The CDR3 has 14 amino acids. As DNA, the CDR3 is TGTGCCAGCAGCCGTCGCCAGGCACCAGATACGCAGTATTTT. Translated, it gives CASSRRQAPDTQYF.

The chain carries TRBV2 and TRBJ2-2; the D gene is possibly TRBD2 (6 bases). CDR1 is SNHLY and CDR2 is FYNNEI in the germline V gene. The V and J ends lost 2 bases and 0 bases respectively, with 10 bases between them. The CDR3 is 16 amino acids. CDR3 sequence reads: CASSERGGTNTGELFF. CDR3 nucleotide sequence: TGTGCCAGCAGTGAAAGGGGCGGGACGAACACCGGGGAGCTGTTTTTT.

The rearrangement joins TRBV6-4 to TRBJ2-7; maybe TRBD2 (7 bases). Per germline, CDR1 MRHNA and CDR2 SNTAGT. This CDR3 is built from 14 residues. Trimming stripped 7 bases from V and 3 bases from J, with 16 bases between. The CDR3 sequence is CASKGGLLDYEQYF. The DNA for the CDR3 is TGTGCCAGCAAGGGGGGGCTTTTGGACTACGAGCAGTACTTC.

The V and J genes are TRBV9 and TRBJ2-1, with D perhaps TRBD1 (5 bases). This CDR3 contains 12 residues. Germline assignment: CDR1 SGDLS and CDR2 YYNGEE. V was cut by 7 bases and J by 7 bases, with 12 bases left in between. CDR3 nucleotide sequence: TGTGCCAGCGGGGCACTGTGGAATGAGCAGTTCTTC. It codes for CASGALWNEQFF.

CDR3 sequence reads: CATSPAYEQYF. CDR3 coding DNA: TGTGCCACTAGTCCGGCCTACGAGCAGTACTTC. The chain recombines TRBV10-3 with TRBJ2-7; D unresolved. V was cut by 10 bases and J by 2 bases, with 9 bases left in between. Germline values: CDR1 ENHRY, CDR2 SYGVKD. CDR3 length: 11 residues.

The chain links TRBV9 to TRBJ2-3; 7 bases fit TRBD1. Germline V gene data show CDR1 as SGDLS and CDR2 as YYNGEE. The CDR3 spans 14 residues. V lost 4 bases and J lost 5; bases outside the gene matches: 7. CDR3 in DNA: TGTGCCAGCAGCCGGGACAGACCCGGAGATACGCAGTATTTT. This codes for CASSRDRPGDTQYF.

This clone has just one count. The chain recombines TRBV7-2 with TRBJ1-2; D not certain. Trimming shortened V by 4 bases and J by 10 bases, and 19 bases separated the two germline ends. From germline, CDR1 is SGHTA and CDR2 FQGNSA. CDR3 length equals 14 residues. The CDR3 loop is CASSSEIMRSIYTF. CDR3 bases: TGTGCCAGCAGCTCGGAGATCATGAGGAGTATCTACACCTTC.

The CDR3: CASSGGLARYNEQFF. CDR3 DNA: TGTGCCAGCAGCGGCGGACTAGCCCGCTACAATGAGCAGTTCTTC. V usage is TRBV9 and J usage is TRBJ2-1, with 8 bases identical to TRBD2. Germline CDR1 SGDLS, CDR2 YYNGEE. The CDR3 loop spans 15 amino acids. The J segment lost 3 bases and the V segment lost 3 bases, leaving 5 bases of the junction unmatched.

The gene calls are TRBV2 and TRBJ2-5; 9 positions agree with TRBD1. The last part of the DNA fits TRBJ2-7 better; the J call may be wrong. Germline CDR1 is SNHLY and CDR2 is FYNNEI. This CDR3 contains 15 residues. The CDR3: CASKMTGGELYEQYF. The CDR3 DNA sequence: TGTGCCAGCAAGATGACAGGGGGTGAATTATACGAGCAGTACTTC.

CDR3 in DNA: TGTGCCATCAACTCCGGGACAGGGGATGGCTACACCTTC. This codes for CAINSGTGDGYTF. The V and J genes are TRBV2 and TRBJ1-2; 10 bases fit TRBD1. From germline, CDR1 is SNHLY and CDR2 FYNNEI. The CDR3 has 13 amino acids. With 10 bases clipped from V and 6 bases from J, the junction kept 8 bases outside the gene matches.

The chain is built from TRBV28 and TRBJ2-4, with 10 bases fitting TRBD2. Germline assignment: CDR1 MDHEN and CDR2 SYDVKM. The ends lost 7 bases at V and 6 bases at J; junction bases unmatched: 18. This CDR3 is built from 18 residues. CDR3 nucleotide sequence: TGTGCCAGCACCCGCCCCGGGGGGGGGCTAGCGGGAGTAAACATTCAGTACTTC. It translates to CASTRPGGGLAGVNIQYF.

CDR3 in amino acids: CASRAGGLERPLHF. In DNA form, the CDR3 reads TGTGCCAGCAGGGCAGGGGGATTAGAAAGGCCCCTCCACTTT. The V and J genes are TRBV6-1 and TRBJ1-6; 7 bases are shared with TRBD1. CDR3 length: 14 amino acids. V lost 6 bases, J lost 13 bases, and 12 bases stayed unmatched. Germline CDR1 MNHNS, CDR2 SASEGT.

This sequence joins TRBV6-1 and TRBJ2-1, with TRBD2 matching over 7 bases. The germline V gene encodes CDR1 MNHNS and CDR2 SASEGT. V dropped 6 bases and J dropped 7; count of bases not matched to a gene: 9. The CDR3 totals 14 residues. The CDR3 sequence is CASRGTGGRNEQFF. Written as DNA, the CDR3 is TGTGCCAGCAGGGGTACGGGGGGACGTAATGAGCAGTTCTTC.

The rearrangement joins TRBV9 to TRBJ2-4; 13 bases agree with TRBD2. The V gene's germline CDR1 is SGDLS and CDR2 YYNGEE. The CDR3 runs to 17 residues. V trimming: 0 bases; J trimming: 6 bases; junction bases outside the gene matches: 6. CDR3 loop: CASSVEGLAGARNIQYF. The CDR3 DNA reads TGTGCCAGCAGCGTAGAAGGACTAGCGGGAGCACGAAACATTCAGTACTTC.

This clone was counted a few times. The J gene is TRBJ1-2, the V gene TRBV11-2; D ambiguous. Trimming took 11 bases from V and 7 from J, leaving 20 bases between them. There are 13 residues in the CDR3. Germline loops: CDR1 SGHAT, CDR2 FQNNGV. In nucleotides, the CDR3 is TGTGCCTACCCACTTTGGTCCCACTGTGGCTACACCTTC. Translated: CAYPLWSHCGYTF.

The chain employs TRBV4-1 and TRBJ2-1; 7 bases are shared with TRBD2. The CDR3 is made up of 16 amino acids. The V gene end was trimmed by 4 bases and the J gene end by 1 base; junction bases not matched to a gene: 7. The germline V gene encodes CDR1 MGHRA and CDR2 YSYEKL. The CDR3 loop reads CASSPPGRESYNEQFF. CDR3 DNA sequence: TGCGCCAGCAGCCCCCCGGGGCGGGAGTCCTACAATGAGCAGTTCTTC.

V and J are TRBV6-5 and TRBJ2-7, with 10 nucleotides matching TRBD2. This CDR3 has 13 amino acids. CDR1 and CDR2 from the germline V gene are MNHEY and SVGAGI. V lost 5 bases and J lost 10; bases outside the gene matches: 8. DNA for the CDR3: TGTGCCAGCAGTGTCCAATCTAGCGGGAGACAGTACTTC. Translated: CASSVQSSGRQYF.

This clone was counted only a few times. This chain uses TRBV9 with TRBJ1-1; no firm D call. V was cut by 4 bases and J by 1 base, with 8 bases left in between. The CDR3 has 13 residues. The germline CDR1 and CDR2 sequences are SGDLS and YYNGEE. CDR3 region: CASSSRQNTEAFF. DNA of the CDR3: TGTGCCAGCAGCAGCCGACAGAACACTGAAGCTTTCTTT.

The chain employs TRBV6-5 and TRBJ2-7; tentatively, D is TRBD1 (5 bases). Trimming left V 5 bases short and J 4 bases short, with 9 bases between. This CDR3 region has 12 residues. Germline V gene lookup returns CDR1 MNHEY and CDR2 SVGAGI. Here the CDR3 reads CASSPDTYEQYF. CDR3 nucleotide sequence: TGTGCCAGCAGTCCGGACACTTACGAGCAGTACTTC.

The chain combines TRBV6-5 with TRBJ1-1; tentative D call: TRBD1 (5 bases). This CDR3 spans 12 amino acids. V was clipped by 6 bases and J by 3 bases, with 8 bases between them. Germline V gives CDR1 MNHEY, CDR2 SVGAGI. The CDR3 reads CASRQEHTEAFF. The DNA for the CDR3 is TGTGCCAGCAGACAGGAACACACTGAAGCTTTCTTT.

A single count supports this clone. The V and J genes are TRBV14 and TRBJ2-7; tentatively, D is TRBD1 (6 bases). V lost 5 bases and J lost 1, with 9 bases in between. This CDR3 is built from 13 residues. Germline V gene lookup returns CDR1 SGHDN and CDR2 FVKESK. The CDR3 DNA is TGTGCCAGCAGCTATACAGGGTCCTACGAGCAGTACTTC. Protein product: CASSYTGSYEQYF.